The 30 T cell receptor beta chains in this list originate from one sample, sequenced in a study of memory CD4+ T cells and cytomegalovirus serostatus. Single viable CD3+CD4+CD8-CD45RO+ cells were sorted as the memory CD4+ T cells. This table comes from immunoSEQ multiplex PCR, and its TCRdb copy is limited to in-frame clones, with some not included. The data show tens of thousands of clones, with around 78% seen just once and less than 0.6% held by the top ten. Specimen: memory CD4+ T cells from blood. The receptors were sampled from an adult in good health and CMV-seronegative.

The V call is TRBV18, the J call TRBJ2-1, with 8 bases lining up with TRBD2. CDR3 size: 15 residues. Trimming took 4 bases from V and 4 from J; bases not matched to a gene: 6. From germline, CDR1 is KGHSH and CDR2 LQKENI. The CDR3 coding sequence is TGTGCCAGCTCACGCGGACTAGCTTCATACAATGAGCAGTTCTTC. Encoded protein: CASSRGLASYNEQFF. Together with reference TRBV18 and TRBJ2-1, the CDR3 gives the full variable domain: NAGVMQNPRHLVRRRGQEARLRCSPMKGHSHVYWYRQLPEEGLKFMVYLQKENIIDESGMPKERFSAEFPKEGPSILRIQQVVRGDSAAYFCASSRGLASYNEQFFGPGTRLTVL.

The chain combines TRBV28 with TRBJ2-7; 9 bases agree with TRBD2. Trimming cost V 8 bases and J 3 bases; bases outside gene matches: 5. Per germline, CDR1 MDHEN and CDR2 SYDVKM. The CDR3 has 13 amino acids. This chain's CDR3 is CASWGLAGYEQYF. DNA of the CDR3: TGTGCCAGCTGGGGACTAGCCGGCTACGAGCAGTACTTC.

This clone has just a few counts. The chain combines TRBV10-3 with TRBJ2-7; D is possibly TRBD1 (6 bases). CDR3 length: 15 amino acids. Germline V gene data show CDR1 as ENHRY and CDR2 as SYGVKD. V lost 0 bases, J lost 1 base, and 10 bases lay in between. CDR3 nucleotide sequence: TGTGCCATCAGTGAGTCGGGACAAACTTCCTACGAGCAGTACTTC. Translated: CAISESGQTSYEQYF.

The chain links TRBV5-6 to TRBJ1-2; D may be TRBD1 (6 bases). CDR1 and CDR2 from the germline V gene are SGHDT and YYEEEE. With 4 bases removed from V and 2 bases from J, the gap between germline ends came to 15 bases. The CDR3 covers 15 residues. The CDR3 DNA sequence: TGTGCCAGCAGCGGGCCCCCGGACAGAAACTATGGCTACACCTTC. Translating gives CASSGPPDRNYGYTF.

The chain links TRBV5-4 to TRBJ1-6; TRBD1 agrees at 7 bases. The CDR3 has 17 residues. The V segment lost 0 bases and the J segment 0 bases; nucleotides outside the gene matches: 3. Looked up from germline, CDR1 is SGHNT and CDR2 is YYREEE (reference sequence). The DNA for the CDR3 is TGTGCCAGCAGCTTGGTTTCAGGGGGCTCCTATAATTCACCCCTCCACTTT. Amino acids: CASSLVSGGSYNSPLHF.

The chain employs TRBV7-9 and TRBJ2-5, with D possibly TRBD1 on 5 matching bases. Germline V gene lookup returns CDR1 SEHNR and CDR2 FQNEAQ (reference sequence). The germline V and J ends were trimmed by 1 base and 6 bases, with 18 bases remaining between them. The CDR3 runs to 16 residues. The CDR3 loop is CASSLDSVDRGKTQYF. The CDR3 DNA follows: TGTGCCAGCAGCTTAGATTCGGTCGATAGGGGAAAGACCCAGTACTTC.

The chain carries TRBV27 and TRBJ2-3; D remains ambiguous. CDR3 size: 13 residues. Germline lookup yields CDR1 MNHEY and CDR2 SMNVEV (reference sequence). Trimming stripped 1 base from V and 1 base from J, with 3 bases between. As DNA, the CDR3 is TGTGCCAGCAGTTTATTGGGCACAGATACGCAGTATTTT. It codes for CASSLLGTDTQYF.

The chain has TRBV6-5 and TRBJ1-1; 7 nucleotides match TRBD1. Germline CDR1 reads MNHEY; CDR2 reads SVGAGI. V dropped 7 bases and J dropped 6; count of bases not matched to a gene: 8. The CDR3 length is 13 residues. Here the CDR3 reads CASIPTGTAEAFF. The CDR3, as DNA: TGTGCCAGCATTCCGACGGGGACAGCTGAAGCTTTCTTT.

The rearrangement links TRBV6-1 to TRBJ2-1, with unresolved D. V lost 4 bases to trimming and J lost 1 base, with 11 bases between them. CDR1 is MNHNS, CDR2 SASEGT, per germline. The CDR3 has 15 residues. DNA of the CDR3: TGTGCCAGCAGTGCAAGGGAAGGGTCCTACAATGAGCAGTTCTTC. This gives the protein CASSAREGSYNEQFF.

The rearrangement uses TRBV9 and TRBJ2-2; D gene unclear. There are 13 residues in the CDR3. Germline CDR1 is SGDLS and CDR2 is YYNGEE. V was pared by 0 bases and J by 6 bases, with 6 bases between. The CDR3 DNA follows: TGTGCCAGCAGCGTAGAAAGGTCCGGGGAGCTGTTTTTT. It translates to CASSVERSGELFF.

The chain recombines TRBV12-5 with TRBJ1-5; D uncertain. Trimming shortened V by 4 bases and J by 1 base, and 11 bases separated the two germline ends. The CDR3 totals 15 residues. From germline, CDR1 is LGHNT and CDR2 FRNRAP. For the CDR3, the DNA is TGTGCTAGTGGTTCCGGGGTTTTGAGCAATCAGCCCCAGCATTTT. Translated, it gives CASGSGVLSNQPQHF.

The CDR3 DNA sequence: TGTGCCAGCTCACCCCAACGATCGAACGTTCGGACTGAAGCTTTCTTT. Residues: CASSPQRSNVRTEAFF. The genes are TRBV18 and TRBJ1-1; D is ambiguous. Trimming pared 3 bases from V and 5 bases from J, leaving 19 bases between. The length of the CDR3 is 16 residues. The germline gives CDR1 KGHSH, CDR2 LQKENI.

The sample holds a few counts of this clone. The chain couples TRBV4-2 to TRBJ2-5; 8 positions match TRBD2. The junction had 10 bases not matched to a gene; V was cut back by 1 base and J by 6 bases. Per germline, CDR1 LGHNA and CDR2 YNFKEQ. This CDR3 region has 16 residues. This CDR3 is CASSQGLGGGFKTQYF. CDR3 coding DNA: TGTGCCAGCAGCCAAGGGCTCGGGGGGGGCTTTAAGACCCAGTACTTC.

The chain recombines TRBV2 with TRBJ1-2, with D possibly TRBD1 on 6 matching bases. Trimming cost V 3 bases and J 8 bases, with 19 bases left between them. Per the germline V gene, CDR1 is SNHLY and CDR2 is FYNNEI. The CDR3 has 15 amino acids. The CDR3 DNA follows: TGTGCCAGCAGTGAGGAGGGGGGGCGCGGTAGGGGCTACACCTTC. Residues: CASSEEGGRGRGYTF.

The V call is TRBV30, the J call TRBJ1-4; the match to TRBD1 covers 9 bases. Germline V gives CDR1 GTSNPN, CDR2 SVGIG (reference sequence). J gave up 6 bases and V 5 bases, and 4 bases lay outside the gene matches. This CDR3 has 13 amino acids. The CDR3 DNA follows: TGTGCCTGGCAGGGACAGGGCCATGAAAAACTGTTTTTT. It codes for CAWQGQGHEKLFF.

This chain connects TRBV11-2 to TRBJ1-2; D remains ambiguous. Germline assignment: CDR1 SGHAT and CDR2 FQNNGV. The CDR3 is made up of 17 amino acids. Between the trimmed V and J ends, which lost 5 bases and 0 bases, there was a span of 19 bases. In DNA form, the CDR3 reads TGTGCCAGCAGCCAATACGCCGGTCAACTCGCTAACTATGGCTACACCTTC. Its translation: CASSQYAGQLANYGYTF.

J is TRBJ2-1 and V is TRBV5-4; 9 bases are a match to TRBD1. Germline V CDR1 and CDR2: SGHNT, YYREEE (reference sequence). The J segment lost 2 bases and the V segment lost 2 bases, leaving 2 bases of the junction unmatched. This CDR3 contains 15 residues. The CDR3 is CASSFGQGTYNEQFF. The CDR3 DNA follows: TGTGCCAGCAGCTTCGGACAGGGGACCTACAATGAGCAGTTCTTC.

The genes are TRBV6-6 and TRBJ1-1; D remains ambiguous. Germline CDR1 and CDR2: MNHNY and SVGAGI (reference sequence). The CDR3 length is 11 residues. V lost 7 bases to trimming and J lost 0 bases, with 3 bases between them. CDR3 DNA: TGTGCCAGCACCATGAACACTGAAGCTTTCTTT. Its protein is CASTMNTEAFF.

Worth noting for this clone: A read error may be the cause here, since a much bigger clone is one base away. This chain connects TRBV4-1 to TRBJ2-7; D is perhaps TRBD1 (5 bases). Germline V gene lookup returns CDR1 MGHRA and CDR2 YSYEKL. The V gene lost 1 base and the J gene lost 9 bases, with 13 bases spanning the gap. This CDR3 has 13 residues. CDR3 in amino acids: CASSQVPRERQYF. The CDR3 DNA follows: TGCGCCAGCAGCCAAGTCCCCAGGGAACGGCAGTACTTC.

V and J are TRBV5-4 and TRBJ1-1; 7 bases agree with TRBD1. Trimming took 2 bases from V and 1 from J; bases not matched to a gene: 8. The germline V gene has CDR1 SGHNT and CDR2 YYREEE (reference sequence). This CDR3 contains 16 residues. The CDR3 DNA sequence: TGTGCCAGCAGCTTAGGGGGACAGCGATCGAACACTGAAGCTTTCTTT. It specifies CASSLGGQRSNTEAFF.

The V gene is TRBV2, the J gene TRBJ1-5, with D perhaps TRBD1 (5 bases). Trimming took 6 bases from V and 5 from J, leaving 17 bases between them. There are 15 residues in the CDR3. Germline V gene sequence: CDR1 SNHLY, CDR2 FYNNEI. The CDR3 spells CASSADGGSHQPQHF. Here the CDR3 DNA reads TGTGCCAGCAGCGCCGACGGGGGGAGCCATCAGCCCCAGCATTTT.

The chain joins TRBV6-1 to TRBJ2-1; 13 bases align to TRBD2. CDR3 length: 18 residues. Germline assignment: CDR1 MNHNS and CDR2 SASEGT. Losses at the gene ends were 2 bases for V and 6 bases for J; bases not matched to a gene: 10. CDR3 DNA sequence: TGTGCCAGCAGTGAAAGGAGACTAGCGGGGGGTAGGGGCAATGAGCAGTTCTTC. It codes for CASSERRLAGGRGNEQFF.

J is TRBJ2-3 and V is TRBV6-5; D not certain. V was pared by 8 bases and J by 5 bases, with 11 bases between. Germline V gene data show CDR1 as MNHEY and CDR2 as SVGAGI. CDR3 length: 12 amino acids. CDR3 region: CASANTGDTQYF. CDR3 coding DNA: TGTGCCAGCGCAAATACCGGAGATACGCAGTATTTT.

The gene calls are TRBV30 and TRBJ2-7; TRBD2 matches 10 bases. The CDR3 has 14 residues. Germline trimming cut 4 bases from V and 6 bases from J; bases unmatched to any gene: 9. CDR1 and CDR2 (germline): GTSNPN, SVGIG (reference sequence). For the CDR3, the DNA is TGTGCCTGGACCCGGGGGCTAGCGGGGGCCGAGCAGTACTTC. It codes for CAWTRGLAGAEQYF.

The rearrangement uses TRBV27 and TRBJ2-7; TRBD2 might be the D (6 bases). The V gene's germline CDR1 is MNHEY and CDR2 SMNVEV (reference sequence). Deletions cut 0 bases from V and 2 bases from J, with 11 bases between. This CDR3 has 15 amino acids. The CDR3 nucleotides are TGTGCCAGCAGTTTATCGTGGCGGGGTGCCTACGAGCAGTACTTC. Encoded protein: CASSLSWRGAYEQYF.

V is TRBV6-1 and J is TRBJ1-3; possibly TRBD1 for D (6 bases). Per the germline V gene, CDR1 is MNHNS and CDR2 is SASEGT. This CDR3 has 13 residues. With 7 bases removed from V and 4 bases from J, the gap between germline ends came to 11 bases. This chain's CDR3 is CASIQGTGNTIYF. CDR3 DNA sequence: TGTGCCAGCATTCAAGGGACAGGAAACACCATATATTTT.

The chain employs TRBV9 and TRBJ1-6, with D uncertain. The V gene's germline CDR1 is SGDLS and CDR2 YYNGEE. The V end lost 4 bases, the J end lost 10 bases, and 12 bases lay between the germline ends. The CDR3 consists of 13 residues. The CDR3 protein is CASSQAGISPLHF. The CDR3 DNA is TGTGCCAGCAGCCAAGCGGGGATCTCACCCCTCCACTTT. The complete variable domain, with remaining parts taken from reference TRBV9 and TRBJ1-6, reads DSGVTQTPKHLITATGQRVTLRCSPRSGDLSVYWYQQSLDQGLQFLIQYYNGEERAKGNILERFSAQQFPDLHSELNLSSLELGDSALYFCASSQAGISPLHFGNGTRLTVT.

This clone came up once. The V gene is TRBV18, the J gene TRBJ1-6; TRBD1 matches at 8 bases. V was clipped by 0 bases and J by 7 bases; unmatched bases: 2. The CDR3 length is 15 residues. CDR1 is KGHSH and CDR2 is LQKENI in the germline V gene. The CDR3 bases are TGTGCCAGCTCACCACCGACAGGGGAGAATTCACCCCTCCACTTT. Its translation is CASSPPTGENSPLHF.

This rearrangement joins TRBV18 to TRBJ1-4; D unresolved. CDR1 is KGHSH and CDR2 is LQKENI in the germline V gene. The CDR3 runs 15 residues. Trimming pared 3 bases from V and 3 bases from J, leaving 11 bases between. The CDR3 DNA follows: TGTGCCAGCTCACCGCGTTTGGGAGCTAATGAAAAACTGTTTTTT. This codes for CASSPRLGANEKLFF.

This clone was recorded a few times. This chain links TRBV4-1 with TRBJ1-5, with unresolved D. Germline assignment: CDR1 MGHRA and CDR2 YSYEKL. The CDR3 covers 17 residues. Deletions cut 3 bases from V and 7 bases from J, with 22 bases between. In DNA form, the CDR3 reads TGCGCCAGCAGCCATGCTCCTGGAAGGGTTAAGGCCCAGCCCCAGCATTTT. Residues: CASSHAPGRVKAQPQHF.